This T cell receptor beta chain was sequenced during a study of CD4+ T cells in melanoma. The CDR3 runs 15 residues. In germline, CDR1 is SGHRS, CDR2 YFSETQ. V lost 0 bases to trimming and J lost 5 bases, with 14 bases between them. Study findings and constraints: Neoantigen-specific CD4+ T cells in melanoma reportedly had diverse differentiation states. CD8+ T cell, macrophage and B cell function reportedly correlated with neoantigen-specific CD4+ T cells.

On this clone itself: The antigen is unknown.

The repertoire was sequenced with immunoSEQ multiplex PCR; TCRdb's copy has only in-frame clones and lacks some. Counted here are around 7,100 clones, around 50% occurring once; the ten biggest clones make up 16%. This TCR was sampled from a human donor with melanoma. The sequenced material came from cells from a culture (not recorded whether cultured in vitro). V and J are TRBV5-1 and TRBJ1-2; the D gene is possibly TRBD1 (6 bases). CDR3 residues: CASSLGTARAYGYTF. The CDR3 nucleotides are TGCGCCAGCAGCTTGGGGACAGCCAGGGCTTATGGCTACACCTTC.